This TCR beta chain comes out of a study of preoperative IRX-2 immunotherapy in early breast cancer. Treatment defined: preoperative locoregional IRX-2 cytokine immunotherapy. The CDR3 extends over 15 amino acids. The table came from immunoSEQ multiplex PCR; TCRdb's copy has only in-frame clones and leaves some out. In the table there are some 32,000 clones, roughly 80% of which are singletons. V gene TRBV7-5 combines with J gene TRBJ2-1; TRBD2, as called in the table, went unchecked against the DNA. TRBV7-5 is tagged as a pseudogene. The sequence came from a human donor with breast cancer. This specimen consisted of lymph node tissue, obtained from a patient treated with IRX-2 immunotherapy. The CDR3 loop is CASSRTSGGYNEQFF. CDR3 coding DNA: TGTGCCAGCAGCAGAACTAGCGGGGGGTACAATGAGCAGTTCTTC.